This passage covers 12 T cell receptor beta chains from one sample sequenced in a study of neoadjuvant nivolumab and ipilimumab in lung cancer. TCRdb's table, derived via immunoSEQ multiplex PCR, lists solely in-frame clones and lacks some. Seen here are approximately 7,300 clones, more than 80% observed once, and the top ten hold 6.8%. Source: tumor tissue, taken after neoadjuvant nivolumab, alone or with ipilimumab, at or shortly before surgery. Every receptor here comes from an adult with non-small cell lung cancer.

Judged by abundance, this clone is large (0.1 to 1%). This chain joins TRBV7-9 and TRBJ1-6; 8 positions match TRBD1. Germline values: CDR1 SEHNR, CDR2 FQNEAQ (reference sequence). V gave up 6 bases and J gave up 6 bases; unmatched junction bases: 4. The CDR3 is made up of 14 amino acids. The CDR3 spells CASRPTGGNSPLHF. The DNA for the CDR3 is TGTGCCAGCAGGCCAACAGGGGGTAATTCACCCCTCCACTTT.

The rearrangement links TRBV5-5 to TRBJ1-6; no reliable D call. Looked up from germline, CDR1 is SGHKS and CDR2 is YYEKEE (reference sequence). There are 16 residues in the CDR3. The V and J ends lost 1 base and 6 bases respectively, with 14 bases between them. The CDR3 is CASSLIWGEGNSPLHF. As DNA, the CDR3 is TGTGCCAGCAGCTTGATCTGGGGTGAGGGTAATTCACCCCTCCACTTT. The full variable domain, its missing parts supplied by reference TRBV5-5 and TRBJ1-6, is DAGVTQSPTHLIKTRGQQVTLRCSPISGHKSVSWYQQVLGQGPQFIFQYYEKEERGRGNFPDRFSARQFPNYSSELNVNALLLGDSALYLCASSLIWGEGNSPLHFGNGTRLTVT.

The chain has TRBV2 and TRBJ1-3, with D maybe TRBD1 (6 bases). The CDR3 runs 15 residues. Germline values: CDR1 SNHLY, CDR2 FYNNEI. V dropped 6 bases and J dropped 4 bases, with 16 bases sitting between them. CDR3 sequence (DNA): TGTGCCAGCAGGGTCGCAGGGGCATGGGGAAACACCATATATTTT. Its protein product is CASRVAGAWGNTIYF.

V is TRBV7-7 and J is TRBJ2-7; TRBD2 matches 7 bases. This CDR3 is 16 amino acids long. Germline loops: CDR1 SSHAT, CDR2 FNYEAQ (reference sequence). V shed 3 bases and J 5 bases; nucleotides not matched to a gene: 13. The CDR3 DNA follows: TGTGCCAGCAGCTTCCGAGAACAGGTTCTAGCGGACGAGCAGTACTTC. This encodes CASSFREQVLADEQYF.

CDR3 bases: TGTGCCAGTGGATTCGTTGACAATGAGCAGTTCTTC. It is translated as CASGFVDNEQFF. The chain recombines TRBV19 with TRBJ2-1; D remains ambiguous. Germline-derived CDR1 and CDR2 are LNHDA and SQIVND (reference sequence). This CDR3 has 12 amino acids. V lost 8 bases, J lost 5 bases, and 10 bases lay in between.

The rearrangement joins TRBV6-1 to TRBJ1-6; a possible D gene is TRBD1 (6 bases). Germline-derived CDR1 and CDR2 are MNHNS and SASEGT. The V gene lost 6 bases and the J gene lost 5 bases, with 14 bases spanning the gap. The CDR3 totals 15 residues. CDR3 DNA sequence: TGTGCCAGCAGCCCACAGGGATTGAATAATTCACCCCTCCACTTT. This gives the protein CASSPQGLNNSPLHF.

This clone has a handful of counts. The chain employs TRBV7-3 and TRBJ2-3; TRBD2 matches at 8 bases. This CDR3 has 15 residues. Germline trimming cut 2 bases from V and 0 bases from J; bases unmatched to any gene: 1. CDR1 and CDR2 (germline): SGHTA, FQGTGA. CDR3 DNA sequence: TGTGCCAGCAGCTTAGCGGGGGGAAGCACAGATACGCAGTATTTT. Translated, it gives CASSLAGGSTDTQYF.

The chain has TRBV4-2 and TRBJ2-1, with a possible D match to TRBD2 (5 bases). The germline V gene encodes CDR1 LGHNA and CDR2 YNFKEQ. V gave up 1 base and J gave up 7 bases, with 17 bases separating them. CDR3 length equals 16 residues. Here the CDR3 reads CASSQATGFGWNEQFF. The CDR3 nucleotides read TGTGCCAGCAGCCAAGCGACGGGGTTCGGATGGAATGAGCAGTTCTTC.

The chain joins TRBV5-4 to TRBJ2-3, with TRBD2 matching 12 bases. This CDR3 spans 15 amino acids. J lost 8 bases, V lost 3 bases, and 7 bases had no gene match. Germline assignment: CDR1 SGHNT and CDR2 YYREEE (reference sequence). The CDR3 reads CASSSGLAGKGTQYF. The CDR3 DNA reads TGTGCCAGCAGCTCCGGACTAGCGGGGAAAGGTACGCAGTATTTT.

V is TRBV19 and J is TRBJ1-1, with TRBD1 identical over 8 bases. With 8 bases clipped from V and 0 bases from J, the junction kept 5 bases outside the gene matches. CDR3 length equals 14 residues. From germline, CDR1 is LNHDA and CDR2 SQIVND (reference sequence). The chain's CDR3 is CASARTGLNTEAFF. The CDR3 nucleotides are TGTGCCAGTGCCAGGACAGGGCTGAACACTGAAGCTTTCTTT.

V is TRBV7-2 and J is TRBJ2-7, with D perhaps TRBD2 (6 bases). V dropped 0 bases and J dropped 0 bases, with 9 bases sitting between them. This CDR3 is built from 15 residues. From germline, CDR1 is SGHTA and CDR2 FQGNSA. The CDR3 loop reads CASSLAGGYSYEQYF. The CDR3 bases are TGTGCCAGCAGCTTAGCGGGGGGATACTCCTACGAGCAGTACTTC.

This clone has only a few counts. The gene calls are TRBV11-2 and TRBJ2-1; unclear D gene. Germline CDR1 is SGHAT and CDR2 is FQNNGV. Trimming took off 5 bases at V and 3 bases at J, with 8 bases between the two ends. The CDR3 length is 13 residues. The CDR3 nucleotides are TGTGCCAGCAGCGTCGACATCTACAATGAGCAGTTCTTC. Amino acid sequence: CASSVDIYNEQFF.